This entry lists 30 T cell receptor beta chains sequenced from one sample in a study of blood T cell repertoires in COVID-19. The repertoire was sequenced with immunoSEQ multiplex PCR; TCRdb's copy has only in-frame clones and lacks some. Altogether 50,000 to 75,000 clones are present, about 80% being singletons, with the ten largest covering about 47%. Specimen: peripheral blood. The receptors shown here come from a woman of 80 years or more with acute or convalescent COVID-19.

This chain uses TRBV7-2 with TRBJ2-7; TRBD2 agrees at 7 bases. J was trimmed by 1 base and V by 0 bases; bases with no gene match: 9. Germline assignment: CDR1 SGHTA and CDR2 FQGNSA. The CDR3 has 17 residues. The CDR3 loop is CASSLASVSGFSYEQYF. Written as DNA, the CDR3 is TGTGCCAGCAGCTTAGCGTCGGTTAGCGGGTTTTCCTACGAGCAGTACTTC.

The chain is built from TRBV13 and TRBJ1-2; possibly TRBD1 for D (6 bases). Trimming removed 5 bases from V and 6 bases from J, with 16 bases in between. This CDR3 is 14 amino acids long. The V gene's germline CDR1 is PRHDT and CDR2 FYEKMQ (reference sequence). The CDR3, as DNA: TGTGCCAGCAGCACGCAATCCAGGGGTCATGGCTACACCTTC. This gives the protein CASSTQSRGHGYTF. Full variable domain (rest looked up from reference TRBV13 and TRBJ1-2): AAGVIQSPRHLIKEKRETATLKCYPIPRHDTVYWYQQGPGQDPQFLISFYEKMQSDKGSIPDRFSAQQFSDYHSELNMSSLELGDSALYFCASSTQSRGHGYTFGSGTRLTVV.

V usage is TRBV27 and J usage is TRBJ2-1; no clear D. Germline loops: CDR1 MNHEY, CDR2 SMNVEV (reference sequence). Trimming took 1 base from V and 6 from J, leaving 7 bases between them. This CDR3 comprises 13 residues. The CDR3 DNA sequence: TGTGCCAGCAGTTTATTGCAGCGCAATGAGCAGTTCTTC. As protein: CASSLLQRNEQFF.

The chain links TRBV7-8 to TRBJ2-2, with 7 bases identical to TRBD1. CDR1 and CDR2 (germline): SGHVS, FQNEAQ. The CDR3 consists of 16 residues. J was trimmed by 4 bases and V by 1 base; bases with no gene match: 6. The CDR3 sequence: CASSLDGTAVTGELFF. The CDR3 DNA reads TGTGCCAGCAGCTTAGATGGGACAGCCGTCACCGGGGAGCTGTTTTTT.

The chain links TRBV2 to TRBJ1-6; 9 bases align to TRBD1. This CDR3 region has 14 residues. Germline CDR1 SNHLY, CDR2 FYNNEI. Germline trimming cut 6 bases from V and 6 bases from J; bases unmatched to any gene: 3. CDR3 sequence: CASSLTGGNSPLHF. The CDR3 bases are TGTGCCAGCAGCCTGACAGGGGGTAATTCACCCCTCCACTTT.

The rearrangement links TRBV18 to TRBJ1-5, with D tentatively TRBD1 (5 bases). The ends were cut back, 5 bases at V and 5 bases at J, with 13 bases in the middle. This CDR3 contains 14 residues. The V gene's germline CDR1 is KGHSH and CDR2 LQKENI. CDR3 bases: TGTGCCAGCTCATCCGTGACGGGGGATCAGCCCCAGCATTTT. Translation: CASSSVTGDQPQHF.

This chain's CDR3 is CASSYQGLWTEAFF. The CDR3 DNA follows: TGTGCCAGCAGTTACCAGGGTTTGTGGACTGAAGCTTTCTTT. The chain uses TRBV6-2 or TRBV6-3 and TRBJ1-1; D might be TRBD1 (5 bases). CDR1 is MNHEY and CDR2 is SVGEGT in the germline V gene. Trimming removed 2 bases from V and 5 bases from J, with 12 bases in between. This CDR3 is built from 14 residues.

In its sample, this clone was seen a few times. V and J are TRBV11-3 and TRBJ2-3, with no clear D. The CDR3 contains 13 residues. Germline V gives CDR1 SGHNT, CDR2 YENEEA. V dropped 5 bases and J dropped 5 bases, with 11 bases sitting between them. CDR3 in amino acids: CASSDNHRDTQYF. CDR3 DNA sequence: TGTGCCAGCAGCGACAACCACAGAGATACGCAGTATTTT. Full variable domain (remainder filled in from reference TRBV11-3 and TRBJ2-3): EAGVVQSPRYKIIEKKQPVAFWCNPISGHNTLYWYLQNLGQGPELLIRYENEEAVDDSQLPKDRFSAERLKGVDSTLKIQPAELGDSAVYLCASSDNHRDTQYFGPGTRLTVL.

This chain links TRBV29-1 with TRBJ2-1, with TRBD1 matching 8 bases. Germline CDR1 SQVTM, CDR2 ANQGSEA. V dropped 5 bases and J dropped 9; count of bases not matched to a gene: 12. The CDR3 has 14 residues. CDR3 bases: TGCAGCGTTCGCGTGTCAGGGGGCGGCGGTGAGCAGTTCTTC. This codes for CSVRVSGGGGEQFF.

This clone was detected only a few times. The J gene is TRBJ2-7, the V gene TRBV28; 8 bases match TRBD1. The V gene end was trimmed by 6 bases and the J gene end by 4 bases; junction bases not matched to a gene: 11. The length of the CDR3 is 15 residues. Germline V gene sequence: CDR1 MDHEN, CDR2 SYDVKM. The CDR3 protein is CASSVRTRGRYEQYF. The CDR3 DNA sequence: TGTGCCAGCAGCGTGAGGACCAGGGGGCGTTACGAGCAGTACTTC.

The chain has TRBV6-5 and TRBJ2-7; D possibly corresponds to TRBD1 (6 bases). CDR3 size: 11 residues. V was shortened by 10 bases and J by 3 bases, with 10 bases between the two germline ends. Germline V CDR1 and CDR2: MNHEY, SVGAGI. In DNA form, the CDR3 reads TGTGCCACCGGACAGATCTACGAGCAGTACTTC. The encoded protein is CATGQIYEQYF.

This clone has a handful of counts. This chain connects TRBV7-8 to TRBJ1-4, with 8 bases fitting TRBD1. This CDR3 comprises 16 residues. Per the germline V gene, CDR1 is SGHVS and CDR2 is FQNEAQ. J was trimmed by 6 bases and V by 5 bases; bases with no gene match: 11. The CDR3 here is CASSPQRTGRYEKLFF. In nucleotides, the CDR3 is TGTGCCAGCAGCCCTCAGAGGACAGGGCGGTATGAAAAACTGTTTTTT.

This clone came up a few times. The chain joins TRBV19 to TRBJ1-3; D ambiguous. Trimming removed 5 bases at V and 0 bases at J, with 8 bases between. This CDR3 has 14 residues. CDR1 and CDR2 (germline): LNHDA, SQIVND (reference sequence). In DNA, the CDR3 is TGTGCCAGTAGTGTCCGGGACTCTGGAAACACCATATATTTT. Translated: CASSVRDSGNTIYF.

This clone was observed a handful of times. The rearrangement joins TRBV19 to TRBJ1-1; D might be TRBD1 (6 bases). The germline V gene has CDR1 LNHDA and CDR2 SQIVND (reference sequence). V was pared by 4 bases and J by 6 bases, with 15 bases between. This CDR3 region has 14 residues. This chain's CDR3 is CASSTRGNRAEAFF. The DNA of the CDR3 is TGTGCCAGTAGTACCCGAGGTAACAGGGCTGAAGCTTTCTTT.

J is TRBJ2-1 and V is TRBV6-1; the D gene is possibly TRBD2 (5 bases). CDR3 length: 14 amino acids. V dropped 3 bases and J dropped 9 bases, with 15 bases sitting between them. Germline V CDR1 and CDR2: MNHNS, SASEGT. The chain's CDR3 is CASSDGQTIGEQFF. The CDR3 nucleotides are TGTGCCAGCAGTGACGGGCAGACTATAGGTGAGCAGTTCTTC.

This chain joins TRBV11-3 and TRBJ2-2, with 7 nucleotides matching TRBD2. The CDR3 sequence is 18 residues long. Germline lookup yields CDR1 SGHNT and CDR2 YENEEA. J was trimmed by 4 bases and V by 5 bases; bases with no gene match: 16. CDR3 nucleotides: TGTGCCAGCAGCCCAGGAGTTCTTGGCGGGAGACCCACCGGGGAGCTGTTTTTT. Its protein is CASSPGVLGGRPTGELFF.

V gene TRBV23-1 combines with J gene TRBJ2-7, with TRBD2 matching 9 bases. TRBV23-1 is placed among ORFs of uncertain function. CDR3 size: 18 residues. J lost 0 bases, V lost 9 bases, and 18 bases had no gene match. The CDR3 region is CARAPAGGRSPASYEQYF. CDR3 bases: TGCGCCAGGGCACCGGCGGGAGGGAGAAGTCCGGCCTCCTACGAGCAGTACTTC.

V gene TRBV7-8 combines with J gene TRBJ2-1, with D perhaps matching TRBD1 (5 bases). Deletions cut 5 bases from V and 3 bases from J, with 17 bases between. Germline V gene data show CDR1 as SGHVS and CDR2 as FQNEAQ. The CDR3 runs to 16 residues. The chain's CDR3 is CASSNEQTASYNEQFF. DNA for the CDR3: TGTGCCAGCAGCAATGAGCAGACAGCAAGCTACAATGAGCAGTTCTTC.

The chain employs TRBV7-8 and TRBJ2-2; possibly TRBD1 for D (5 bases). Germline V gives CDR1 SGHVS, CDR2 FQNEAQ. The CDR3 contains 15 residues. V was cut by 1 base and J by 4 bases, with 10 bases left in between. The CDR3 is CASSLGQGLTGELFF. As DNA, the CDR3 is TGTGCCAGCAGCTTAGGGCAGGGTCTCACCGGGGAGCTGTTTTTT.

This clone was seen at least ten times. V is TRBV5-1 and J is TRBJ2-2; possible D gene TRBD2, 5 bases. V lost 10 bases to trimming and J lost 4 bases, with 23 bases between them. Germline-derived CDR1 and CDR2 are SGHRS and YFSETQ. The CDR3 sequence is 16 residues long. The CDR3 DNA reads TGCGCCCGCTGCTTGGTGCGGGCCCCCCGCACCGGGGAGCTGTTTTTT. This codes for CARCLVRAPRTGELFF.

This clone was counted a few times. The CDR3 spells CAWTRQGAREKLFF. The CDR3 DNA is TGTGCCTGGACCAGACAGGGGGCTCGGGAAAAACTGTTTTTT. This chain uses TRBV30 with TRBJ1-4; 10 bases agree with TRBD1. The germline V gene has CDR1 GTSNPN and CDR2 SVGIG (reference sequence). This CDR3 comprises 14 residues. V lost 4 bases and J lost 8; bases outside the gene matches: 7.

The V and J genes are TRBV29-1 and TRBJ2-3; 8 positions match TRBD2. Per the germline V gene, CDR1 is SQVTM and CDR2 is ANQGSEA. The CDR3 has 14 residues. The junction had 4 bases not matched to a gene; V was cut back by 4 bases and J by 1 base. The chain's CDR3 is CSVVRAGGTDTQYF. In DNA, the CDR3 is TGCAGCGTTGTCCGAGCGGGAGGCACAGATACGCAGTATTTT.

V and J are TRBV7-2 and TRBJ2-3, with TRBD2 matching 9 bases. The V gene's germline CDR1 is SGHTA and CDR2 FQGNSA. The CDR3 runs to 16 residues. V trimming: 1 base; J trimming: 4 bases; junction bases outside the gene matches: 6. CDR3 bases: TGTGCCAGCAGCTTAGAGTCTGCGGGAGGGGCAGATACGCAGTATTTT. Translation gives CASSLESAGGADTQYF.

The chain employs TRBV11-3 and TRBJ2-1, with TRBD2 as a possible D gene (5 bases). Trimming left V 0 bases short and J 0 bases short, with 21 bases between. The CDR3 covers 20 residues. In germline, CDR1 is SGHNT, CDR2 YENEEA. The CDR3 sequence: CASSLEPRRVALPSYNEQFF. The CDR3 region has the DNA TGTGCCAGCAGCTTAGAACCCCGCCGTGTAGCGCTACCCTCCTACAATGAGCAGTTCTTC.

J is TRBJ1-2 and V is TRBV11-2; D uncertain. The length of the CDR3 is 15 residues. Trimming shortened V by 1 base and J by 4 bases, and 13 bases separated the two germline ends. Germline V gene sequence: CDR1 SGHAT, CDR2 FQNNGV. The CDR3 loop reads CASSLAREGPYGYTF. CDR3 bases: TGTGCCAGCAGCTTAGCCCGGGAGGGTCCCTATGGCTACACCTTC. Looking up the rest from reference TRBV11-2 and TRBJ1-2 gives the full variable domain: EAGVAQSPRYKIIEKRQSVAFWCNPISGHATLYWYQQILGQGPKLLIQFQNNGVVDDSQLPKDRFSAERLKGVDSTLKIQPAKLEDSAVYLCASSLAREGPYGYTFGSGTRLTVV.

This clone has a single count. The chain combines TRBV13 with TRBJ2-5, with D possibly matching TRBD2 (5 bases). There are 12 residues in the CDR3. Germline assignment: CDR1 PRHDT and CDR2 FYEKMQ (reference sequence). Deletions cut 5 bases from V and 5 bases from J, with 9 bases between. In DNA form, the CDR3 reads TGTGCCAGCAGCCCTCGAGGGGAGACCCAGTACTTC. Amino acids: CASSPRGETQYF.

CDR3 sequence: CASSDRGSYGYTF. CDR3 bases: TGTGCCAGCAGTGATAGGGGTTCTTATGGCTACACCTTC. This rearrangement joins TRBV2 to TRBJ1-2, with D perhaps TRBD1 (5 bases). Germline V gene data show CDR1 as SNHLY and CDR2 as FYNNEI. The V end lost 3 bases, the J end lost 5 bases, and 10 bases lay between the germline ends. The CDR3 has 13 amino acids.

This clone was detected only a few times. This chain links TRBV6-2 or TRBV6-3 with TRBJ2-7; D is possibly TRBD1 (5 bases). Germline V gene lookup returns CDR1 MNHEY and CDR2 SVGEGT. The V end lost 6 bases, the J end lost 1 base, and 19 bases lay between the germline ends. The CDR3 is 16 residues long. CDR3 in amino acids: CASSQAQASGSYEQYF. The CDR3, as DNA: TGTGCCAGCAGCCAGGCACAGGCGTCAGGATCCTACGAGCAGTACTTC.

The V call is TRBV29-1, the J call TRBJ2-7; 14 bases fit TRBD2. The CDR3 totals 17 residues. V was clipped by 7 bases and J by 3 bases; unmatched bases: 14. Germline loops: CDR1 SQVTM, CDR2 ANQGSEA. The CDR3, as DNA: TGCAGCGCTGCGGGACTAGCGGGAGTAAAGAGAGACTACGAGCAGTACTTC. Residues: CSAAGLAGVKRDYEQYF.

The chain has TRBV2 and TRBJ2-7; no reliable D call. The germline gives CDR1 SNHLY, CDR2 FYNNEI. The CDR3 totals 11 residues. Trimming pared 8 bases from V and 0 bases from J, leaving 5 bases between. The CDR3 DNA follows: TGTGCCAGCGGCCCCTCCTACGAGCAGTACTTC. Amino acids: CASGPSYEQYF. The entire variable domain, with the rest obtained from reference TRBV2 and TRBJ2-7, is as follows: EPEVTQTPSHQVTQMGQEVILRCVPISNHLYFYWYRQILGQKVEFLVSFYNNEISEKSEIFDDQFSVERPDGSNFTLKIRSTKLEDSAMYFCASGPSYEQYFGPGTRLTVT.